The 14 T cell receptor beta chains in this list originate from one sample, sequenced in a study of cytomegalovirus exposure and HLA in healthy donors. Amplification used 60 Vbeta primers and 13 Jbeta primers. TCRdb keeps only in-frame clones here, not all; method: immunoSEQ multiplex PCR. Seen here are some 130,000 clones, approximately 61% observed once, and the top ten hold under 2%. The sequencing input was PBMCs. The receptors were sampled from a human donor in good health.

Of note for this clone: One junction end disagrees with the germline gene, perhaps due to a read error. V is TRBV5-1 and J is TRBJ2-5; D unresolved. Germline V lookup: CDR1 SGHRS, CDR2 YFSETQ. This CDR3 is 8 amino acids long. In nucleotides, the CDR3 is TGCGCCAGCAGCTTGCAAAACTTC. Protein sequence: CASSLQNF.

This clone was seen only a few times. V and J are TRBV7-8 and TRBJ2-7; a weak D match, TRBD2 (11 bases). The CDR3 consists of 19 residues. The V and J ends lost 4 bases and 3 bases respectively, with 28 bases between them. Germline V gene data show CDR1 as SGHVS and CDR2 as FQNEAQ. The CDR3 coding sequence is TGTGCCAGCAGCTCCCACCGGGACAGGGGACTAGCGGCCTACTACGAGCAGTACTTC. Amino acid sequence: CASSSHRDRGLAAYYEQYF. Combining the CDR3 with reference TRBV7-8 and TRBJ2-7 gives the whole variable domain GAGVSQSPRYKVAKRGQDVALRCDPISGHVSLFWYQQALGQGPEFLTYFQNEAQLDKSGLPSDRFFAERPEGSVSTLKIQRTQQEDSAVYLCASSSHRDRGLAAYYEQYFGPGTRLTVT.

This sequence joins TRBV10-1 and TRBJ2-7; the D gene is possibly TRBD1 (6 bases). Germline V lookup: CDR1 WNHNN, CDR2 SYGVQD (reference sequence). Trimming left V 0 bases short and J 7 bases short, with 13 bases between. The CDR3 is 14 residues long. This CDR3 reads CASSESTVQGEQYF. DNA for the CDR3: TGCGCCAGCAGTGAGTCGACGGTTCAGGGGGAGCAGTACTTC.

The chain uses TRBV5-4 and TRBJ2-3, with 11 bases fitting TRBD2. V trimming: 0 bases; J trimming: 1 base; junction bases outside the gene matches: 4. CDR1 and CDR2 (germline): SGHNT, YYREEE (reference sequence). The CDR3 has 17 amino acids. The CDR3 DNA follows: TGTGCCAGCAGCTTGGACCTTAGCGGGAGGGGCACAGATACGCAGTATTTT. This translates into CASSLDLSGRGTDTQYF.

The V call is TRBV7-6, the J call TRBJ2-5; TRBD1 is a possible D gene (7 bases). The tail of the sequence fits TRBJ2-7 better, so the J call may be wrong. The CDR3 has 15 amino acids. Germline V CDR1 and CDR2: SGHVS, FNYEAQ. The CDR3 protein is CASSQGGRGRYEQYF. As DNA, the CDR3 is TGTGCCAGCAGCCAGGGTGGCAGGGGGAGGTACGAGCAGTACTTC.

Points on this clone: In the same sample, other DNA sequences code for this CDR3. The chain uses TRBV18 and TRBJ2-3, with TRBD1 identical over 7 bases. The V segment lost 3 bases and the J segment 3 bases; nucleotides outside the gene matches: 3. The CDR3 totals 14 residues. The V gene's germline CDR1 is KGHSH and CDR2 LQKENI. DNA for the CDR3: TGTGCCAGCTCACCTGGGACAGCTACAGATACGCAGTATTTT. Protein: CASSPGTATDTQYF.

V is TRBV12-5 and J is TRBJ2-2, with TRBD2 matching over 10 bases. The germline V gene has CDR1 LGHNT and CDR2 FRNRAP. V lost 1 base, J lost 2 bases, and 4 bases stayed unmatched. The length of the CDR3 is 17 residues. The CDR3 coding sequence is TGTGCTAGTGGTTTGGCTAGCGGGAGCGTTAACACCGGGGAGCTGTTTTTT. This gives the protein CASGLASGSVNTGELFF.

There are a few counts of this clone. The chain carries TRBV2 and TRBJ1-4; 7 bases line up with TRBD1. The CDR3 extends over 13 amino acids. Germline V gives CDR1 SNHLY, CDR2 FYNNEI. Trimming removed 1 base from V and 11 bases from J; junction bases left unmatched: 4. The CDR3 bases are TGTGCCAGCAGTGAAGACAGGGGAAGTAAACTGTTTTTT. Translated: CASSEDRGSKLFF.

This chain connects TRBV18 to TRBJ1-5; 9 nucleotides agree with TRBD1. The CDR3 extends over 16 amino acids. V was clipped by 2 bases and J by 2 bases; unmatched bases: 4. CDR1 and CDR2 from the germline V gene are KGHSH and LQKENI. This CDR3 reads CASSPGTGPGNQPQHF. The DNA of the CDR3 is TGTGCCAGCTCACCAGGGACAGGGCCGGGCAATCAGCCCCAGCATTTT.

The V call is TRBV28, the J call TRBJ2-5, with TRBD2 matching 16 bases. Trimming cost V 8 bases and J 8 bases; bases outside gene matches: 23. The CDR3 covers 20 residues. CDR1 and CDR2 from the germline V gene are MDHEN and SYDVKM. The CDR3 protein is CASDPGLAGGPKADSGTQYF. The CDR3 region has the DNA TGTGCCAGCGACCCGGGACTAGCGGGAGGGCCTAAAGCGGACTCAGGAACCCAGTACTTC.

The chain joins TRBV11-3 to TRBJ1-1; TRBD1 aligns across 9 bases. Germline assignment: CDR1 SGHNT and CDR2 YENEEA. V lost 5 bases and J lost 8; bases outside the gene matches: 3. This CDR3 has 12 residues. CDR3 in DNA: TGTGCCAGCAGCATCACAGGGGGCGAAGCTTTCTTT. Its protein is CASSITGGEAFF.

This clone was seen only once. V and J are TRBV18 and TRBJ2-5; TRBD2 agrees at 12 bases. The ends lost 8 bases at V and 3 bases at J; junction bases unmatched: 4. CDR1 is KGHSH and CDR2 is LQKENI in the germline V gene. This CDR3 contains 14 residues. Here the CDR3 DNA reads TGTGCCAGCGCGCGGACTAGCGGGAAAGAGACCCAGTACTTC. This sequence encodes CASARTSGKETQYF. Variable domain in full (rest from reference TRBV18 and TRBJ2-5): NAGVMQNPRHLVRRRGQEARLRCSPMKGHSHVYWYRQLPEEGLKFMVYLQKENIIDESGMPKERFSAEFPKEGPSILRIQQVVRGDSAAYFCASARTSGKETQYFGPGTRLLVL.

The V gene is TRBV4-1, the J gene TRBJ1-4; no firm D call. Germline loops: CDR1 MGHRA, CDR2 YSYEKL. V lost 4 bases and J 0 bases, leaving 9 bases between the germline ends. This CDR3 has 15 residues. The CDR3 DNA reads TGCGCCAGCAGCCCCCAGTTTACAACTAATGAAAAACTGTTTTTT. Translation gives CASSPQFTTNEKLFF.

In DNA, the CDR3 is TGTGCCAGCAGTGAGTCGGCTAGCGGCCCCTACGAGCAGTACTTC. This encodes CASSESASGPYEQYF. The chain couples TRBV6-1 to TRBJ2-7, with 7 bases matching TRBD2. CDR3 length equals 15 residues. V gave up 3 bases and J gave up 2 bases; unmatched junction bases: 7. CDR1 is MNHNS, CDR2 SASEGT, per germline.